This T cell receptor (beta chain) was retrieved from a study of Ad26.COV2.S vaccination and SARS-CoV-2 variants. Whole-study context: It was the COV1001 Ad26.COV2.S trial arm that included the donor. Ad26.COV2.S was injected intramuscularly once or twice, 56 days apart.

Study-wide points: In TCR breadth and depth analyses, total T cell responses may have been underestimated. Vaccine and placebo groups showed comparable non-spike TCR breadth.

TCRdb keeps only in-frame clones here, not all; method: immunoSEQ multiplex PCR. The table lists about 680,000 clones, about 89% of them singletons. The CDR3 contains 14 residues. Between the trimmed V and J ends, which lost 4 bases and 6 bases, there was a span of 14 bases. The germline V gene has CDR1 SGHTA and CDR2 FQGTGA. In the case of this clone: Antigen: not known.

Treatment specified: 19 received Ad26.COV2.S at low or high dose, single or two shots; 5 received placebo; per-sample allocation not given. The investigators took samples on day 63 after the first vaccine or placebo injection. The rearrangement joins TRBV7-3 to TRBJ2-3; possibly TRBD1 for D (6 bases). The clonotype comes from a person aged 18-65 years who received the Ad26.COV2.S COVID-19 vaccine or a placebo. The sample was peripheral blood, taken in a trial of Ad26.COV2.S vaccine versus placebo. This CDR3 is CASSSDRPGDTQYF. The CDR3 DNA is TGTGCCAGCAGCTCCGACAGGCCTGGTGATACGCAGTATTTT. The full variable domain, rest sourced from reference TRBV7-3 and TRBJ2-3, is GAGVSQTPSNKVTEKGKYVELRCDPISGHTALYWYRQSLGQGPEFLIYFQGTGAADDSGLPNDRFFAVRPEGSVSTLKIQRTERGDSAVYLCASSSDRPGDTQYFGPGTRLTVL.